This T cell receptor (beta chain) comes out of a study of blood T cells in healthy people across ages. Study-wide findings and caveats: While age rose, TCR beta diversity per million T cells dropped in a roughly linear way.

This clonotype appeared many times. Its antigen is still unknown. Per the germline V gene, CDR1 is SGHTA and CDR2 is FQGNSA. Trimming removed 4 bases from V and 11 bases from J, with 23 bases in between. The CDR3 is made up of 15 amino acids. Healthy Caucasians from Russia aged about 6 to 95 served as donors. Primed by a sample-barcoded 5' primer and a J-beta primer mix, a second PCR proceeded for about 7 to 12 cycles. TCRdb re-called the 5' RACE reads through MiXCR, storing one row per CDR3 protein. The data contain more than 800,000 distinct CDR3 sequences, 29% of them singletons. Sequenced input: blood. The origin of this receptor is a woman of 80 years or more in good health. This chain joins TRBV7-2 and TRBJ2-5; D gene unclear. In DNA form, the CDR3 reads TGTGCCAGCAGCTCGAATCGGAACCGGGCCAATGAGCAGTACTTC. Its protein is CASSSNRNRANEQYF.